This is a list of T cell receptor beta chains from one sample in a study of OX40 agonist ivuxolimab in advanced cancers. The table came from immunoSEQ multiplex PCR; TCRdb's copy has only in-frame clones and leaves some out. The sample includes some 51,000 clones, 70% to 90% of them seen just once. The sample was CD4+ or CD8+ T cells sorted from blood, taken in a trial of the OX40 agonist ivuxolimab. The source is an adult with an advanced solid tumor such as melanoma, head and neck, liver or kidney cancer. The conserved cysteine and the conserved F or W are not part of the CDR3 here. The order of the fields is clone size, V gene, J gene, CDR3 protein. Size is omitted from some rows. Given values are once, few, many or a class for expanded clones.

few	TRBV27	TRBJ2-7	ASSQGTGLSYEQY
-	TRBV13	TRBJ2-1	ASSETRINEQF
few	TRBV9	TRBJ1-5	ASSVGGESNQPQH
-	TRBV28	TRBJ1-5	ASRLGKGQPQH
once	TRBV4-1	TRBJ1-5	ASGGGAGVPQH
-	TRBV10-2	TRBJ1-5	ASSPTDYSNQPQH
once	TRBV19	TRBJ1-1	ASSSLIPLNTEAF
-	TRBV9	TRBJ1-6	ASSVEGDPVGSPLH
-	TRBV7-9	TRBJ2-7	ASSFQNSYEQY
-	TRBV13	TRBJ1-4	ASSLGPEGAATNEKLF
once	TRBV4-2	TRBJ2-1	ASSPGFEGSYNEQF
-	TRBV6-5	-	ASSPWDSADEQY
few	TRBV5-4	TRBJ1-2	ASSLVGDGYT
many	TRBV4-2	TRBJ2-7	ASSQEGGGLYEQY
-	TRBV5-6	TRBJ1-3	ASSLGPFYSGNTIY
few	TRBV5-6	TRBJ2-3	ASSFGWGVSTDTQY
-	TRBV29-1	TRBJ1-1	SVVGSNTEAF